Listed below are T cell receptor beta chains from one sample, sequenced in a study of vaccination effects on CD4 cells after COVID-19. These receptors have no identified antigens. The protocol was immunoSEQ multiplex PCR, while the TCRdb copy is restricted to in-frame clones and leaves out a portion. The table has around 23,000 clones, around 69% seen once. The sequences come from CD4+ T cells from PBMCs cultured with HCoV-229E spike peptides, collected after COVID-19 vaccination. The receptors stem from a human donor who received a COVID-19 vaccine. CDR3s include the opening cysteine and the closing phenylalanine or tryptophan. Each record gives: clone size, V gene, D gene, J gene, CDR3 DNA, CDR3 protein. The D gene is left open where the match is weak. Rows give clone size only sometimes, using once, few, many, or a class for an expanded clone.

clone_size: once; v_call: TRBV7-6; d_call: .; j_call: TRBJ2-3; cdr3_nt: TGTGCCAGCAGCTCTAGTAGTGTAGCGACAGATACGCAGTATTTT; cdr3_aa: CASSSSSVATDTQYF
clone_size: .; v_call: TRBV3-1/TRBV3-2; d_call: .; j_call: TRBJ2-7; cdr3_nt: TGTGCCAGCAGCCAAGTTACTAGTCGGAGTGAGCAGTACTTC; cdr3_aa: CASSQVTSRSEQYF
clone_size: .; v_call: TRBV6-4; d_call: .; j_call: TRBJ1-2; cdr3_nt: TGTGCCAGCAGTGTCTCCGGGGTAGCTAACTATGGCTACACCTTC; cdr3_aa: CASSVSGVANYGYTF
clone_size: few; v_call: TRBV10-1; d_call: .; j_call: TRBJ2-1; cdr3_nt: TGCGCCAGCAGTGAAGGGGGGGGAATCGATGAGCAGTTCTTC; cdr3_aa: CASSEGGGIDEQFF
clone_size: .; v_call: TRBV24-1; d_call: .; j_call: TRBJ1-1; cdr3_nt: TGTGCCACCAGTGACCGGACAGAAAACACTGAAGCTTTCTTT; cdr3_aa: CATSDRTENTEAFF
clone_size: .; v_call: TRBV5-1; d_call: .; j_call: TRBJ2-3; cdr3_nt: TGCGCCAGCAGCTTTTACAGGACTAGCACAGATACGCAGTATTTT; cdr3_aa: CASSFYRTSTDTQYF
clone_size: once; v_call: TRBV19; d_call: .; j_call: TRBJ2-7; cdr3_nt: TGTGCCAGTACCCCCCGGGGGAGCTCCTACGAGCAGTACTTC; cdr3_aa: CASTPRGSSYEQYF
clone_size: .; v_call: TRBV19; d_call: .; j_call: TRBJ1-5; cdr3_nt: TGTGCCAGTAGTATATCACAGTTCAATCAGCCCCAGCATTTT; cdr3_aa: CASSISQFNQPQHF
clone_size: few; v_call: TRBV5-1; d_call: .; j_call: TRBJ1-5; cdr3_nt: TGCGCCAGCAGCCCCCTTGCTAGGGGTCACGATCAGCCCCAGCATTTT; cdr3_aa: CASSPLARGHDQPQHF
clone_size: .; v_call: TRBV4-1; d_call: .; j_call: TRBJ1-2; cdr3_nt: TGCGCCAGCAGCCACCTAGATAGACCCAATGGCTACACCTTC; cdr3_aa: CASSHLDRPNGYTF
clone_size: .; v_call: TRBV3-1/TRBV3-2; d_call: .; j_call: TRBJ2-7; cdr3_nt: TGTGCCAGCAGCCAAGAGAGAGAGCAGTACTTC; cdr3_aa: CASSQEREQYF
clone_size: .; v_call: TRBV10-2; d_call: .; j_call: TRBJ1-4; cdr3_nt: TGCGCCAGCAGTGAAGCGGGGGCGGGGAAGGAAAAACTGTTTTTT; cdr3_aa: CASSEAGAGKEKLFF
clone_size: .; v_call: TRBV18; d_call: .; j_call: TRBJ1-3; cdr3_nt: TGTGCCAGCTCAAGGGACGGTGGAGGAAACACCATATATTTT; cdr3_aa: CASSRDGGGNTIYF
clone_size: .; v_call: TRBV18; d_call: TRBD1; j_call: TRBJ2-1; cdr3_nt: TGTGCCAGCTCACCGACAGGGGGCGGGAATGAGCAGTTCTTC; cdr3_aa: CASSPTGGGNEQFF
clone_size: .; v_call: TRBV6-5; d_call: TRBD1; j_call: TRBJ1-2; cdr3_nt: TGTGCCAGCAGTTACCTAACAGGGGGCGCGGTCACCTTCTTC; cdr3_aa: CASSYLTGGAVTFF
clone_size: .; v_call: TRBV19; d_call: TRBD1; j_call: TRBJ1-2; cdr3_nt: TGTGCCAGTAGACCGACAGGGGCGCCTCTCTCAACTATTGGCTACACCTTC; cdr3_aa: CASRPTGAPLSTIGYTF
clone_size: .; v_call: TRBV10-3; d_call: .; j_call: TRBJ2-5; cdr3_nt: TGTGCCATCTTCGTCAGGCGGGACTCAGAGACCCAGTACTTC; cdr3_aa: CAIFVRRDSETQYF
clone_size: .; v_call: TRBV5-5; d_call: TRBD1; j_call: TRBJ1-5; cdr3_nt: TGTGCCAGCAGCCGGACAGGGAGCAATCAGCCCCAGCATTTT; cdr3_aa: CASSRTGSNQPQHF
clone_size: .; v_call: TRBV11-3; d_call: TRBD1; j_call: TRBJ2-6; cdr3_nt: TGTGCCAGCAGTTCAGGGGGCGCGGGGGCCAACGTCCTGACTTTC; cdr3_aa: CASSSGGAGANVLTF
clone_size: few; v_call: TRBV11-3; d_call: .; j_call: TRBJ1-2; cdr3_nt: TGTGCCAGCAGGGATTGGGCAGTCTATGGCTACACCTTC; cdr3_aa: CASRDWAVYGYTF
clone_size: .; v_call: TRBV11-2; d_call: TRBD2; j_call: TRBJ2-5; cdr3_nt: TGTGCCAGCAGCTTAGATTGGGTTGGGACTAGCGCCCAACAAGAGACCCAGTACTTC; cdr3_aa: CASSLDWVGTSAQQETQYF
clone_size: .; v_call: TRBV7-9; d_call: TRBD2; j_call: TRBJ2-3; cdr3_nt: TGTGCCAGCAGCTCCCGGGGGGGCCAGGTAGATACGCAGTATTTT; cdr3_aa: CASSSRGGQVDTQYF
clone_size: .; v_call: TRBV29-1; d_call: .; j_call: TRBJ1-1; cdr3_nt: TGCAGCGTTCTGGACGACAGGCCGGAAAACACTGAAGCTTTCTTT; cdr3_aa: CSVLDDRPENTEAFF
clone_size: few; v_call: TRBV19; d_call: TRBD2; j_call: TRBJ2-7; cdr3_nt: TGTGCCAGTAGTTCTACTAGCGGGAGATACGAGCAGTACTTC; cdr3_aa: CASSSTSGRYEQYF
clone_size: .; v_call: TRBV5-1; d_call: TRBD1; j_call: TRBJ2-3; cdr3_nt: TGCGCCAGCAGCCGTACACAGGGGCGGACAGATACGCAGTATTTT; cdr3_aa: CASSRTQGRTDTQYF
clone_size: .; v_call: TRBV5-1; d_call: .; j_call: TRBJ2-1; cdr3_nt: TGCGCCAGCAGCTTGGTGGAGGTCAATGAGCAGTTCTTC; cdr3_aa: CASSLVEVNEQFF
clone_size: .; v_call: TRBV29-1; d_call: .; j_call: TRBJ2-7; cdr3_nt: TGCAGCGTTGTCGGACAATACGAGCAGTACTTC; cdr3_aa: CSVVGQYEQYF
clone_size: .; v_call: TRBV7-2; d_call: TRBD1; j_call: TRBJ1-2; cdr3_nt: TGTGCCAGCAGCTTAGGGGACAGTACGCGTTATGGCTACACCTTC; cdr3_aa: CASSLGDSTRYGYTF